One TCR beta chain is described in this entry. What it recognizes is unknown. The data originate from a study of blood T cells in healthy people across ages. Study observations and caveats: Not knowing donor CMV status may have confounded expanded clonotype changes. Estimated diversity that came from one million T cells was considered an underestimate. Across the age range, TCR beta diversity per million T cells fell in a roughly linear way.

PCR was performed a second time for about 7 to 11 cycles using a sample-barcoded 5' primer and a J-beta primer mix. TCRdb ran MiXCR on the 5' RACE reads and lists one entry per CDR3 protein. The sample has over 600,000 distinct CDR3 sequences; roughly 20% are singletons. The sequence was collected from a man aged 65 to 85 in good health. Sequencing was performed on blood.

Written as DNA, the CDR3 is TGCAGTGCTACCACGGGACTACGCACCTACAATGAGCAGTTCTTC. Residues: CSATTGLRTYNEQFF. The V gene is TRBV20-1, the J gene TRBJ2-1, with 7 nucleotides matching TRBD2. After removal of 4 bases from V and 2 bases from J, the junction contained 8 bases not matched to a gene. The CDR3 loop spans 15 amino acids. The germline CDR1 and CDR2 sequences are DFQATT and SNEGSKA (reference sequence).